This paragraph reports one T cell receptor (beta chain). This sample was included in a study of shared clonotypes between healthy human individuals. Generated by immunoSEQ multiplex PCR, the TCRdb table keeps only in-frame clones and is missing some. This table has approximately 2.4 million clones, about 94% appearing once. This CDR3 has 14 residues. Germline V gene sequence: CDR1 SGHTA, CDR2 FQGNSA. Trimming took 1 base from V and 10 from J, leaving 13 bases between them. This chain connects TRBV7-2 to TRBJ1-4; TRBD1 might be the D (5 bases). The TCR comes from a man between 18 and 29 years old in good health. The sequenced sample was naive CD4+ T cells sorted from blood. Subset: CD45RA+ positively selected. The CDR3, as DNA: TGTGCCAGCAGCTTAGGGCAGGGAATGGGAAAACTGTTTTTT. Residues: CASSLGQGMGKLFF. The whole variable domain, filled in from reference TRBV7-2 and TRBJ1-4, reads GAGVSQSPSNKVTEKGKDVELRCDPISGHTALYWYRQSLGQGLEFLIYFQGNSAPDKSGLPSDRFSAERTGGSVSTLTIQRTQQEDSAVYLCASSLGQGMGKLFFGSGTQLSVL.